Presented here are 20 T cell receptor beta chains from one specimen sequenced in a study of shared clonotypes between healthy human individuals. Profiled with immunoSEQ multiplex PCR; TCRdb holds only in-frame clones, not every one. The sample records approximately 2.1 million clones, 90% to 95% being singletons. The sample consisted of naive CD4+ T cells from PBMCs. As for subset: CD45RA+ positively selected. The receptors were gathered from a man between 18 and 29 years old in good health. Some clones in this sample may be carry-over from other donors' samples.

V and J are TRBV11-2 and TRBJ1-1; D possibly corresponds to TRBD1 (6 bases). Trimming cost V 3 bases and J 5 bases, with 10 bases left between them. The CDR3 loop spans 13 amino acids. CDR1 is SGHAT and CDR2 is FQNNGV in the germline V gene. The CDR3 DNA is TGTGCCAGCAGCTTCGGGGGCGGGACTGAAGCTTTCTTT. Encoded protein: CASSFGGGTEAFF. Full variable domain (outside the CDR3, taken from reference TRBV11-2 and TRBJ1-1): EAGVAQSPRYKIIEKRQSVAFWCNPISGHATLYWYQQILGQGPKLLIQFQNNGVVDDSQLPKDRFSAERLKGVDSTLKIQPAKLEDSAVYLCASSFGGGTEAFFGQGTRLTVV.

CDR3 DNA sequence: TGTGCCAGCAGCTTAGGGGTAGCGCCCTACGAGCAGTACTTC. Its translation is CASSLGVAPYEQYF. The chain links TRBV7-2 to TRBJ2-7, with D perhaps matching TRBD2 (5 bases). V was cut by 1 base and J by 2 bases, with 9 bases left in between. The germline CDR1 and CDR2 sequences are SGHTA and FQGNSA. The CDR3 length is 14 residues. Complete variable domain (other parts from reference TRBV7-2 and TRBJ2-7): GAGVSQSPSNKVTEKGKDVELRCDPISGHTALYWYRQSLGQGLEFLIYFQGNSAPDKSGLPSDRFSAERTGGSVSTLTIQRTQQEDSAVYLCASSLGVAPYEQYFGPGTRLTVT.

This clone was detected only once. The rearrangement joins TRBV29-1 to TRBJ1-1, with D unclear. Between the trimmed V and J ends, which lost 4 bases and 1 base, there was a span of 10 bases. The length of the CDR3 is 13 residues. The germline V gene encodes CDR1 SQVTM and CDR2 ANQGSEA. The CDR3 DNA follows: TGCAGCGTTGCCGGGCGGGGGAACACTGAAGCTTTCTTT. Residues: CSVAGRGNTEAFF.

This chain connects TRBV7-2 to TRBJ1-4, with D possibly TRBD1 on 5 matching bases. V lost 0 bases, J lost 5 bases, and 13 bases lay in between. Germline V gives CDR1 SGHTA, CDR2 FQGNSA. This CDR3 comprises 16 residues. The CDR3 DNA follows: TGTGCCAGCAGCTTAGCCCCCGGGGCAAGGAATGAAAAACTGTTTTTT. Its protein is CASSLAPGARNEKLFF.

V is TRBV4-3 and J is TRBJ2-1; 8 nucleotides match TRBD2. CDR1 and CDR2 from the germline V gene are LGHNA and YSLEER. The trim removed 3 bases at V and 7 bases at J, leaving 8 bases unmatched. The CDR3 runs 15 residues. This chain's CDR3 is CASSQAGTRLNEQFF. The CDR3 DNA reads TGCGCCAGCAGCCAGGCCGGGACTAGGTTAAATGAGCAGTTCTTC.

The V gene is TRBV5-1, the J gene TRBJ2-1, with D unresolved. Trimming removed 3 bases from V and 5 bases from J, with 12 bases in between. This CDR3 is 14 amino acids long. Germline-derived CDR1 and CDR2 are SGHRS and YFSETQ. In nucleotides, the CDR3 is TGCGCCAGCAGCTCCGACTCACTCAACAATGAGCAGTTCTTC. Translation gives CASSSDSLNNEQFF.

The chain carries TRBV2 and TRBJ1-5; D perhaps matches TRBD1 (6 bases). The V end lost 8 bases, the J end lost 0 bases, and 14 bases lay between the germline ends. This CDR3 has 15 residues. Germline CDR1 is SNHLY and CDR2 is FYNNEI. CDR3: CASGQNRASNQPQHF. The CDR3 nucleotides are TGTGCCAGCGGACAGAATCGAGCTAGCAATCAGCCCCAGCATTTT.

The chain uses TRBV11-1 and TRBJ1-3; D not resolved. The V end was cut by 7 bases, the J end by 8 bases, with 18 bases between. Germline CDR1 is SGHAT and CDR2 is FQDESV (reference sequence). The CDR3 is made up of 14 amino acids. Here the CDR3 reads CASTTRTAEDTIYF. In DNA form, the CDR3 reads TGTGCCAGCACCACGCGGACGGCGGAAGACACCATATATTTT.

The gene calls are TRBV5-4 and TRBJ1-1; possible D gene TRBD1, 6 bases. The CDR3 length is 14 residues. Trimming removed 5 bases at V and 5 bases at J, with 16 bases between. Germline V gene sequence: CDR1 SGHNT, CDR2 YYREEE (reference sequence). CDR3 bases: TGTGCCAGCAGACCCCCGGGGGGCGGAACTGAAGCTTTCTTT. Translation: CASRPPGGGTEAFF. The full variable domain, rest sourced from reference TRBV5-4 and TRBJ1-1, is ETGVTQSPTHLIKTRGQQVTLRCSSQSGHNTVSWYQQALGQGPQFIFQYYREEENGRGNFPPRFSGLQFPNYSSELNVNALELDDSALYLCASRPPGGGTEAFFGQGTRLTVV.

The J gene is TRBJ2-3, the V gene TRBV7-2; no definite D call. CDR3 length: 13 residues. Germline loops: CDR1 SGHTA, CDR2 FQGNSA. The ends were cut back, 8 bases at V and 4 bases at J, with 13 bases in the middle. CDR3 in amino acids: CASYAWGPDTQYF. The CDR3 nucleotides are TGTGCCAGCTACGCGTGGGGTCCAGATACGCAGTATTTT.

The chain employs TRBV28 and TRBJ2-1; 13 bases line up with TRBD2. CDR3 size: 16 residues. Per germline, CDR1 MDHEN and CDR2 SYDVKM. V lost 6 bases to trimming and J lost 4 bases; unmatched junction nucleotides: 6. The CDR3 DNA reads as TGTGCCAGCAGGCCGGGACTAGCGGGGAGATACAATGAGCAGTTCTTC. It yields the protein CASRPGLAGRYNEQFF.

This clone was counted once. The rearrangement joins TRBV19 to TRBJ1-5, with 9 positions matching TRBD1. The CDR3 extends over 15 amino acids. Unmatched junction bases numbered 5, after V lost 8 bases and J lost 0 bases. The germline V gene has CDR1 LNHDA and CDR2 SQIVND (reference sequence). In DNA form, the CDR3 reads TGTGCCAGTTGGACAGGGGTCTATAGCAATCAGCCCCAGCATTTT. This encodes CASWTGVYSNQPQHF.

CDR3 DNA sequence: TGTGCCAGCAGTAAGGGGACAGGGGGCTTTGAGCAGTTCTTC. It yields the protein CASSKGTGGFEQFF. The V and J genes are TRBV6-5 and TRBJ2-1; 12 bases line up with TRBD1. The CDR3 is 14 amino acids. The V gene end was trimmed by 5 bases and the J gene end by 9 bases; junction bases not matched to a gene: 5. Looked up from germline, CDR1 is MNHEY and CDR2 is SVGAGI.

The chain is built from TRBV7-9 and TRBJ1-2; D gene ambiguous. The V end was cut by 5 bases, the J end by 3 bases, with 16 bases between. Germline assignment: CDR1 SEHNR and CDR2 FQNEAQ (reference sequence). The CDR3 spans 15 residues. CDR3 in amino acids: CASSGGRAGDYGYTF. The DNA for the CDR3 is TGTGCCAGCAGCGGCGGTCGGGCCGGGGACTATGGCTACACCTTC.

This chain links TRBV21-1 with TRBJ1-2; whether TRBD1, the table's D call, matches the DNA was not checked. TRBV21-1 is given as a pseudogene. This CDR3 has 15 amino acids. CDR3 sequence: CASSKGGQESSGYTF. The CDR3, as DNA: TGTGCCAGCAGCAAAGGAGGACAGGAGAGTTCAGGCTACACCTTC.

This clone has just one count. The chain is built from TRBV28 and TRBJ1-4; D is unresolved. The CDR3 has 14 residues. Deletions cut 5 bases from V and 8 bases from J, with 15 bases between. Looked up from germline, CDR1 is MDHEN and CDR2 is SYDVKM. CDR3 in amino acids: CASSGGLGREKLFF. The CDR3 DNA reads as TGTGCCAGCAGTGGAGGGTTGGGTAGGGAAAAACTGTTTTTT.

In nucleotides, the CDR3 is TGTGCCTGGGTGGGTGGTCCGGGAGGGCCTGGGGAGACCCAGTACTTC. Translated: CAWVGGPGGPGETQYF. This rearrangement joins TRBV30 to TRBJ2-5, with 8 bases matching TRBD2. Trimming at V came to 5 bases and at J to 5 bases, leaving 16 bases not matched to a gene. The CDR3 runs to 16 residues. The germline V gene encodes CDR1 GTSNPN and CDR2 SVGIG (reference sequence). Based on the CDR3 plus reference TRBV30 and TRBJ2-5, the full variable domain is SQTIHQWPATLVQPVGSPLSLECTVEGTSNPNLYWYRQAAGRGLQLLFYSVGIGQISSEVPQNLSASRPQDRQFILSSKKLLLSDSGFYLCAWVGGPGGPGETQYFGPGTRLLVL.

DNA for the CDR3: TGTGCCACCAGCAGAGATCTCGGGACACCCTATGGCTACACCTTC. Translating gives CATSRDLGTPYGYTF. The chain links TRBV15 to TRBJ1-2, with D maybe TRBD1 (6 bases). In germline, CDR1 is LNHNV, CDR2 YYDKDF (reference sequence). The ends were cut back, 0 bases at V and 4 bases at J, with 12 bases in the middle. The CDR3 is 15 amino acids.

V gene TRBV5-3 combines with J gene TRBJ2-5, with 14 positions matching TRBD2. TRBV5-3 qualifies as an ORF whose function is uncertain. CDR3 length: 18 amino acids. With 2 bases clipped from V and 1 base from J, the junction kept 7 bases outside the gene matches. This chain's CDR3 is CARSFGTSGRVVQETQYF. The CDR3 DNA is TGTGCCAGAAGCTTTGGGACTAGCGGGAGAGTCGTCCAAGAGACCCAGTACTTC.

V gene TRBV5-1 combines with J gene TRBJ2-2, with 8 nucleotides matching TRBD1. The trim removed 0 bases at V and 1 base at J, leaving 2 bases unmatched. The CDR3 length is 16 residues. The germline gives CDR1 SGHRS, CDR2 YFSETQ. DNA of the CDR3: TGCGCCAGCAGCTTGGGGGACAGGCAGAACACCGGGGAGCTGTTTTTT. Encoded protein: CASSLGDRQNTGELFF.